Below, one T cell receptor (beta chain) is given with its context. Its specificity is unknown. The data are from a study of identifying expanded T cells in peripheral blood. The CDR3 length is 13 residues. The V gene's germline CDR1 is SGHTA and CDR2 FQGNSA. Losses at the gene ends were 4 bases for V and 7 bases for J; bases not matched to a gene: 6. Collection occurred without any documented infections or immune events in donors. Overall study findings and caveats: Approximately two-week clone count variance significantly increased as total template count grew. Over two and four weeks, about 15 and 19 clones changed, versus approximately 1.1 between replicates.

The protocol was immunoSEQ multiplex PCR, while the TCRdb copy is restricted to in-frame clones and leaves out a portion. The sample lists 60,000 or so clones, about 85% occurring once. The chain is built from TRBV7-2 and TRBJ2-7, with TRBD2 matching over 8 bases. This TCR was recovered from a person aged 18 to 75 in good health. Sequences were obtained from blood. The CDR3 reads CASSSRLAWEQYF. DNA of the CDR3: TGTGCCAGCAGCTCCCGACTAGCGTGGGAGCAGTACTTC.